This TCR beta chain is drawn from a study of cytomegalovirus exposure and HLA in healthy donors. About the research overall: About 85 million unique TCRs from HLA-typed donors were held in an early release of data.

It was with 60 Vbeta and 13 Jbeta primers that the PCR ran. Repertoires were generated with immunoSEQ multiplex PCR, while TCRdb's copy carries only in-frame clones and drops some. Among 180,000 or so clones listed, 60% to 80% were seen once. The V and J ends lost 3 bases and 7 bases, in that order; junction bases with no gene match: 4. CDR1 KGHSH and CDR2 LQKENI come from the germline V gene. The CDR3 has 15 residues. The study's findings and limits: Diagnosis of cytomegalovirus status made by the classifier reportedly showed high specificity and sensitivity. Productive rates of about 90% or about 30% were seen for most TCR beta V segments in an earlier analysis. Later analysis reportedly placed an Asian-associated ancestry cluster below the roughly 690-donor mean in N-insertions.

To note about this clone: Its antigen is as yet unknown.

The genes are TRBV18 and TRBJ1-6; 9 bases fit TRBD1. The receptor was isolated from a middle-aged woman in good health and CMV-seropositive. Sequenced sample: PBMCs. As DNA, the CDR3 is TGTGCCAGCTCACCTCCGGGACAGGGAAATTCACCCCTCCACTTT. It is translated as CASSPPGQGNSPLHF.